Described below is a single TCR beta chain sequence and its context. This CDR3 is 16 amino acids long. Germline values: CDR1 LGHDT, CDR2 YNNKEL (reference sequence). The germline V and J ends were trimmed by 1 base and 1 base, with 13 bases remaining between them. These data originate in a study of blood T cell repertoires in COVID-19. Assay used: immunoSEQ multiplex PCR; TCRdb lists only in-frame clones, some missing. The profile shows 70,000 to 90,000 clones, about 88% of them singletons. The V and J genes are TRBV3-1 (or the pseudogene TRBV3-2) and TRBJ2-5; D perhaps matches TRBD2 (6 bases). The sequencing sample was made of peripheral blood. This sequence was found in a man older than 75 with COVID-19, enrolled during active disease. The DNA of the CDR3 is TGTGCCAGCAGCCAAGGCGGGAAAATACGCCAAGAGACCCAGTACTTC. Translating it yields CASSQGGKIRQETQYF.